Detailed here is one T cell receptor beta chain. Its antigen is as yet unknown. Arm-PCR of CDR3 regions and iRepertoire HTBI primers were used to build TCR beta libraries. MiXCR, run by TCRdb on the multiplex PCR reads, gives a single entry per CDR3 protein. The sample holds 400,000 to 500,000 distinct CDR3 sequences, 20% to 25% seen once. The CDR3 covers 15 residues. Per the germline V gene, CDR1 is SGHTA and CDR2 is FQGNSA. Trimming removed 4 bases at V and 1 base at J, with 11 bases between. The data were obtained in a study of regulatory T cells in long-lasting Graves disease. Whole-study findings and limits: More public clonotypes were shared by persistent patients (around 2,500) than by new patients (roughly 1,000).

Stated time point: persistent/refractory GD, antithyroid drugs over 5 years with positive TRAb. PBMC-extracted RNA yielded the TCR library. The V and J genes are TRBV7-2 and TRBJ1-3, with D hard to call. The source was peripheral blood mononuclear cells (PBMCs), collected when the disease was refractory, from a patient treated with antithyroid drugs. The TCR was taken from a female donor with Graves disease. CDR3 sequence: CASSSGWGSGNTIYF. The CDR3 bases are TGTGCCAGCAGCTCAGGATGGGGTTCTGGAAACACCATATATTTT.